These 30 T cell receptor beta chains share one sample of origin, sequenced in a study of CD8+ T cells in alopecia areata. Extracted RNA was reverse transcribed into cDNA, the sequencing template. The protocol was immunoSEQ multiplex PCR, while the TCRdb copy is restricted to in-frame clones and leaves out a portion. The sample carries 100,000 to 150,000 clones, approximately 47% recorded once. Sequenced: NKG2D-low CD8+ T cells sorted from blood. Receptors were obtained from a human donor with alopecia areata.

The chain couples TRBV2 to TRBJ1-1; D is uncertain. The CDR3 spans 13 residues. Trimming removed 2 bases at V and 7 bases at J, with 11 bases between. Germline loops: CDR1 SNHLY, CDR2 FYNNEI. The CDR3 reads CASSESGYLEAFF. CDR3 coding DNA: TGTGCCAGCAGTGAATCCGGTTACCTTGAAGCTTTCTTT.

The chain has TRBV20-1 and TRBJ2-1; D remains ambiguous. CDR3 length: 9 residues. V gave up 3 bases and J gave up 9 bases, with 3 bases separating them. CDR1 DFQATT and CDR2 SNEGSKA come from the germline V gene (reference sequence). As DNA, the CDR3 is TGCAGTGCTAGGCCTGAGCAGTTCTTC. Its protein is CSARPEQFF.

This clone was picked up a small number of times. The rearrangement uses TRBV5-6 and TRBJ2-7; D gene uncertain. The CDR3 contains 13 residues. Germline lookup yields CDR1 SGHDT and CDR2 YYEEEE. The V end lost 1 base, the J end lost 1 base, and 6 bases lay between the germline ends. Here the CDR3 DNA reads TGTGCCAGCAGCTTGAGGTGGTCCTACGAGCAGTACTTC. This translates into CASSLRWSYEQYF.

Here the CDR3 DNA reads TGTGCCAGCAGTACACCCGACAGGGTTCACGAGCAGTACTTC. Its protein is CASSTPDRVHEQYF. This chain joins TRBV27 and TRBJ2-7; 7 bases agree with TRBD1. J was trimmed by 5 bases and V by 5 bases; bases with no gene match: 9. This CDR3 contains 14 residues. The germline gives CDR1 MNHEY, CDR2 SMNVEV (reference sequence).

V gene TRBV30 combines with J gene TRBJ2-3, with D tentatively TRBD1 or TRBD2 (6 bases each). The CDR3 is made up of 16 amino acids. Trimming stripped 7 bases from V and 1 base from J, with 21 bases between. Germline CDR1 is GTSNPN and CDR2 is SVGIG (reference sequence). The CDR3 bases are TGTGCCTTTGCTCCCGCCCTGGGGGGCGGCACAGATACGCAGTATTTT. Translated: CAFAPALGGGTDTQYF.

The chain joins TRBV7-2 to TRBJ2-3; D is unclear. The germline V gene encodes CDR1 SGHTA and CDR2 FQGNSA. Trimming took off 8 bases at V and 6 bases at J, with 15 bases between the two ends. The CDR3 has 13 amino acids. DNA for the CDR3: TGTGCCAGCGGCGCTACTGCAAGCGATACGCAGTATTTT. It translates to CASGATASDTQYF.

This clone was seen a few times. Here the CDR3 DNA reads TGTGCCAGCAGGGCCCCCTACAATGAGCAGTTCTTC. It codes for CASRAPYNEQFF. The rearrangement uses TRBV11-2 and TRBJ2-1, with unresolved D. CDR1 is SGHAT and CDR2 is FQNNGV in the germline V gene. The CDR3 is made up of 12 amino acids. Trimming took 6 bases from V and 2 from J, leaving 5 bases between them.

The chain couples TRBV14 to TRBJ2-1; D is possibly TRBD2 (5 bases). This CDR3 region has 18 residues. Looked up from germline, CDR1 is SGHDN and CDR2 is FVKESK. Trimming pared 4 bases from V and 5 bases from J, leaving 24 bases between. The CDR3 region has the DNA TGTGCCAGCAGCCCAACCCGAGGTAGCGTGGATGGGGACAATGAGCAGTTCTTC. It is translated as CASSPTRGSVDGDNEQFF.

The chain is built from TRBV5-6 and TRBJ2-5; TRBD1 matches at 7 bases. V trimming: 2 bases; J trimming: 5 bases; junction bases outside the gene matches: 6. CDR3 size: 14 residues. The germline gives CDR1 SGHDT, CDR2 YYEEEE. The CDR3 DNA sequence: TGTGCCAGCAGCTTCCCGACAGGGATGGAGACCCAGTACTTC. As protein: CASSFPTGMETQYF.

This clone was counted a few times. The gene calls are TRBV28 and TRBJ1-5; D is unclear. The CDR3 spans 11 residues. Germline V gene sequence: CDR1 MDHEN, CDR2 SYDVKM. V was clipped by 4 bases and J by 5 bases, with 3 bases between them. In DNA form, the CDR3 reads TGTGCCAGCAGTTCTTATCAGCCCCAGCATTTT. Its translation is CASSSYQPQHF.

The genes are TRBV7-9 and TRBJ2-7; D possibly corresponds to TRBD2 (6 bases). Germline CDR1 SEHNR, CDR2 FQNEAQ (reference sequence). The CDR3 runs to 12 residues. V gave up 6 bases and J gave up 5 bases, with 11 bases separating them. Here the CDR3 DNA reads TGTGCCAGCAGTTCCCCGGGGGACGAGCAGTACTTC. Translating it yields CASSSPGDEQYF.

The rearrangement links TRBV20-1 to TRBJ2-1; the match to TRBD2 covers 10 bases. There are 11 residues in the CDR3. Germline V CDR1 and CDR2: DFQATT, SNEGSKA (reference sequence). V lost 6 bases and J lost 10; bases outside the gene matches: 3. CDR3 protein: CSALAGVEQFF. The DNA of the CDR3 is TGCAGTGCCCTAGCGGGGGTGGAGCAGTTCTTC.

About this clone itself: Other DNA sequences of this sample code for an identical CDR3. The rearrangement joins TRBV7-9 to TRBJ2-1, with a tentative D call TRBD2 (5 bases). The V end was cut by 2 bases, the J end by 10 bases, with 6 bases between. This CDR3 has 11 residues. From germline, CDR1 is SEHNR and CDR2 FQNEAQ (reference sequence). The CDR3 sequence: CASSLRGEQFF. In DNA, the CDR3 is TGTGCCAGCAGCTTAAGAGGGGAGCAGTTCTTC.

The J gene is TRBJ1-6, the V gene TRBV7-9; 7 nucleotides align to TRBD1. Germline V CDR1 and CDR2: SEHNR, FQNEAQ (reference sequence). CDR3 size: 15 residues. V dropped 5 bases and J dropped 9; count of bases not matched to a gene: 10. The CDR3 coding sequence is TGTGCCAGCAGCGACCCCGGTCAGGGGGGTTCACCCCTCCACTTT. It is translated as CASSDPGQGGSPLHF.

The CDR3 loop reads CSVEEGVAGNTIYF. In nucleotides, the CDR3 is TGCAGCGTTGAAGAAGGGGTAGCAGGAAACACCATATATTTT. This chain uses TRBV29-1 with TRBJ1-3; possible D gene TRBD1, 5 bases. Germline assignment: CDR1 SQVTM and CDR2 ANQGSEA. Trimming removed 0 bases from V and 4 bases from J, with 10 bases in between. The CDR3 runs 14 residues.

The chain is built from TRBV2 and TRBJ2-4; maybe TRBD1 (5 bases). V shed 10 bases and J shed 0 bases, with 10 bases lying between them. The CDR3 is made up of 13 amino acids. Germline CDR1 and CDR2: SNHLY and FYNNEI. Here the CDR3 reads CAIRTLAKNIQYF. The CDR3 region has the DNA TGTGCCATCAGGACACTAGCCAAAAACATTCAGTACTTC.

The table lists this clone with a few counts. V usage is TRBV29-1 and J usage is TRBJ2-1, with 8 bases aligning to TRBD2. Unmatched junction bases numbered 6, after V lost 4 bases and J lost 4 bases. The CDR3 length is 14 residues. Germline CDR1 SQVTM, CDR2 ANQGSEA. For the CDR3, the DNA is TGCAGCGTTGGTCTGGCGGGGGGTTACAATGAGCAGTTCTTC. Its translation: CSVGLAGGYNEQFF.

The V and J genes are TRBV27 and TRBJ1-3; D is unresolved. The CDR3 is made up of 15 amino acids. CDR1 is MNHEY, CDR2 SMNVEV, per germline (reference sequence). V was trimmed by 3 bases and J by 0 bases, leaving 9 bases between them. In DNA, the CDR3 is TGTGCCAGCAGTTTGCGGGGTCCCTCTGGAAACACCATATATTTT. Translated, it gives CASSLRGPSGNTIYF.

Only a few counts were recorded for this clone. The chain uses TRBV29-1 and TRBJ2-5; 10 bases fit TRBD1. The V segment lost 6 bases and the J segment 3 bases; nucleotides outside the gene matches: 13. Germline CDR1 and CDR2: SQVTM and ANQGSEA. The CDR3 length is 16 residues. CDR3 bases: TGCAGCGTGGTAGGAGAACCGGGACAGGGGAAAGAGACCCAGTACTTC. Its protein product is CSVVGEPGQGKETQYF. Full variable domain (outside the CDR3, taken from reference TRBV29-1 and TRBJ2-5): SAVISQKPSRDICQRGTSLTIQCQVDSQVTMMFWYRQQPGQSLTLIATANQGSEATYESGFVIDKFPISRPNLTFSTLTVSNMSPEDSSIYLCSVVGEPGQGKETQYFGPGTRLLVL.

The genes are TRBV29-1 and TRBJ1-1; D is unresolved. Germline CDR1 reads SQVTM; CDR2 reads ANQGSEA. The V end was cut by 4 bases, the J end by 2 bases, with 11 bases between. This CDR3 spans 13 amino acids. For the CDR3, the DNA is TGCAGCGTTGTAGGGTTCTCCAACACTGAAGCTTTCTTT. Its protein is CSVVGFSNTEAFF.

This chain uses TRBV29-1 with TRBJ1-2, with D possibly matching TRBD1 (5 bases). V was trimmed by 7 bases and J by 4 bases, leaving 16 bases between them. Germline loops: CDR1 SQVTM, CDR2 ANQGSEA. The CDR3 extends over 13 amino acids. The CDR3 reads CSAGTANLYGYTF. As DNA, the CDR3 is TGCAGCGCCGGGACGGCGAACCTCTATGGCTACACCTTC.

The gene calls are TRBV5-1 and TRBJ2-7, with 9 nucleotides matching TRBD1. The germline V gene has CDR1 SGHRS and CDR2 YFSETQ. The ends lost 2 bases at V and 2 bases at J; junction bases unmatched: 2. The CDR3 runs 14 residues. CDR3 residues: CASSLRQGAYEQYF. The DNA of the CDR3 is TGCGCCAGCAGCTTAAGACAGGGGGCCTACGAGCAGTACTTC.

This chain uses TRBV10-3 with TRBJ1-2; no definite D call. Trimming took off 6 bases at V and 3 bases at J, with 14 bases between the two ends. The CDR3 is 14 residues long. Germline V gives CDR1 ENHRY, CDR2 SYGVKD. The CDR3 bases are TGTGCCATCAGACCGGACGAGGAATACTATGGCTACACCTTC. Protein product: CAIRPDEEYYGYTF.

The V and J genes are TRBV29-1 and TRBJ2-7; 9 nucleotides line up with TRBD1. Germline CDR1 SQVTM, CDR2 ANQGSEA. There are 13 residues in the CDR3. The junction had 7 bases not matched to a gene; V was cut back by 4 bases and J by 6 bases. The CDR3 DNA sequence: TGCAGCGTTGGCTCCGGGACAGGGTTCGAGCAGTACTTC. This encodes CSVGSGTGFEQYF.

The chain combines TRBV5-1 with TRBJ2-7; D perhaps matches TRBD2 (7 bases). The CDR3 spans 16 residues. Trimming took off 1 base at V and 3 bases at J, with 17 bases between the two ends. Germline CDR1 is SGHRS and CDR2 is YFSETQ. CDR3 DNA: TGCGCCAGCAGCTTGTGGTCGGGGGGCGATGGCTACGAGCAGTACTTC. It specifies CASSLWSGGDGYEQYF.

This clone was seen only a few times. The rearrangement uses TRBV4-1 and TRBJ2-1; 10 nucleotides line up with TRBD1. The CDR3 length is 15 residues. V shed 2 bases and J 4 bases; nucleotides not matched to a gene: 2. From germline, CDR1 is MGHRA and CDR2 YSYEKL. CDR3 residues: CASSQTGQGYNEQFF. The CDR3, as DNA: TGCGCCAGCAGCCAAACGGGACAGGGGTACAATGAGCAGTTCTTC.

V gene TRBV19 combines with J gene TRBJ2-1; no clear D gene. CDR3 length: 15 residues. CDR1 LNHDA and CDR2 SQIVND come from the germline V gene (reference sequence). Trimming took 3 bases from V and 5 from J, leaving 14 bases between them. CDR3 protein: CASSMYRAPNNEQFF. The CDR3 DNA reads TGTGCCAGTAGTATGTACAGAGCTCCCAACAATGAGCAGTTCTTC.

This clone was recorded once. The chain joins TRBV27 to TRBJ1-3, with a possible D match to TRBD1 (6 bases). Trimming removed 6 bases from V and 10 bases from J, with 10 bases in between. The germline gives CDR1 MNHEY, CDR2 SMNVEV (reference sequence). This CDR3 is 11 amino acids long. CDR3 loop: CASSSGTTIYF. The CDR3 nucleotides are TGTGCCAGCAGCTCTGGGACAACCATATATTTT.

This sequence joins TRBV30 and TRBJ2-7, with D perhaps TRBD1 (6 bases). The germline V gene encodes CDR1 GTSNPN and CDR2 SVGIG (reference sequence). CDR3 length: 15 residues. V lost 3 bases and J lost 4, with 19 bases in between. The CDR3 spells CAWSQPVGGRYEQYF. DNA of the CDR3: TGTGCCTGGAGCCAACCGGTTGGGGGCCGGTACGAGCAGTACTTC.

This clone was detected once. In DNA form, the CDR3 reads TGTGCCAGCAGCGGGGGGAGCACAGATACGCAGTATTTT. It specifies CASSGGSTDTQYF. The chain is built from TRBV9 and TRBJ2-3; D is possibly TRBD1 or TRBD2 (5 bases each). Trimming took off 3 bases at V and 0 bases at J, with 5 bases between the two ends. The CDR3 totals 13 residues. Germline V gene lookup returns CDR1 SGDLS and CDR2 YYNGEE. The full variable domain, completed using reference TRBV9 and TRBJ2-3, is DSGVTQTPKHLITATGQRVTLRCSPRSGDLSVYWYQQSLDQGLQFLIQYYNGEERAKGNILERFSAQQFPDLHSELNLSSLELGDSALYFCASSGGSTDTQYFGPGTRLTVL.